This T cell receptor beta chain was captured by sequencing in a study of shared clonotypes between healthy human individuals. In germline, CDR1 is SGDLS, CDR2 YYNGEE. CDR3 length: 13 amino acids. V dropped 0 bases and J dropped 2 bases, with 4 bases sitting between them. Repertoires were generated with immunoSEQ multiplex PCR, while TCRdb's copy carries only in-frame clones and drops some. The data contain about 690,000 clones, 90% of them singletons. Notes on this clone: This specimen includes other DNA sequences encoding the same CDR3.

The sample comprised memory CD8+ T cells from PBMCs. This sample's subset: CD45RO+ cells pooled with CCR7-negative TemRA cells. The clonotype was recovered from a man aged 18 to 30 in good health. Some clones in this sample may be carry-over from other donors' samples. The rearrangement uses TRBV9 and TRBJ2-3; no reliable D call. The CDR3 protein is CASSVGNTDTQYF. The CDR3 bases are TGTGCCAGCAGCGTAGGCAACACAGATACGCAGTATTTT.